The source of this T cell receptor (beta chain) is a study of CD8 T cells in ankylosing spondylitis. About this clonotype: Its antigen is as yet unknown.

Study-wide findings and caveats: Disease-linked clones displayed a CD8+ phenotype and appeared relatively rarely in peripheral blood. For ankylosing spondylitis blood, a TCR beta motif of fewer than 10 highly homologous variants appeared characteristic. Earlier authors reported some of these motif variants in reactive arthritis synovial fluid and blood. Disease-linked clones reportedly showed significant enrichment in matched ankylosing spondylitis synovial fluid.

Germline loops: CDR1 SGHRS, CDR2 YFSETQ. The CDR3 consists of 14 residues. V gave up 7 bases and J gave up 6 bases; unmatched junction bases: 5. Making the TCR beta libraries involved quantitative 5'-RACE with molecular barcodes. TCRdb reanalysed the 5' RACE reads using MiXCR and keeps one entry per CDR3 protein. The data show about 540,000 distinct CDR3 sequences, about 13% seen once. The source is a male donor with ankylosing spondylitis. The chain uses TRBV5-1 and TRBJ2-5; 14 bases match TRBD2. Material for sequencing was blood, either unsorted or a sorted T cell fraction (not recorded which). The CDR3: CASAGTSGSKTQYF. The CDR3 DNA reads as TGCGCCAGCGCTGGGACTAGCGGGAGCAAGACCCAGTACTTC.